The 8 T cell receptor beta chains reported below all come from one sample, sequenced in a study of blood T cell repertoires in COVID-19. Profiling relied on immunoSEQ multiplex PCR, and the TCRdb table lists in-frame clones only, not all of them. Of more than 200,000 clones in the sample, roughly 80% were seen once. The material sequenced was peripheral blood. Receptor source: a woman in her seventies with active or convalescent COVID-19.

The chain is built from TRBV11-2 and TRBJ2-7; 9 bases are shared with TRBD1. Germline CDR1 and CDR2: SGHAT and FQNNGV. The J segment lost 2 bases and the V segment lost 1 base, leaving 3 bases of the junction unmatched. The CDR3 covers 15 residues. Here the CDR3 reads CASSLGTGGTYEQYF. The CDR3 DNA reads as TGTGCCAGCAGCTTAGGTACAGGGGGCACCTACGAGCAGTACTTC. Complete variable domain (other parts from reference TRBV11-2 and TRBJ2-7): EAGVAQSPRYKIIEKRQSVAFWCNPISGHATLYWYQQILGQGPKLLIQFQNNGVVDDSQLPKDRFSAERLKGVDSTLKIQPAKLEDSAVYLCASSLGTGGTYEQYFGPGTRLTVT.

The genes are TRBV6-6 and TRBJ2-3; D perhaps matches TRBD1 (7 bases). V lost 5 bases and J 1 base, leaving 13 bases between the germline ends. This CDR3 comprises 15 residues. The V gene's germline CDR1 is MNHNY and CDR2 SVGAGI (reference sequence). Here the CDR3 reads CASSVRDSGTDTQYF. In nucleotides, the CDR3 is TGTGCCAGCAGTGTGCGGGACAGTGGCACAGATACGCAGTATTTT.

The CDR3, as DNA: TGTGCCAGCCGATATCTCAGCGGGCCCACAGATACGCAGTATTTT. This encodes CASRYLSGPTDTQYF. The chain has TRBV5-4 and TRBJ2-3, with D possibly being TRBD2 (6 bases). The germline gives CDR1 SGHNT, CDR2 YYREEE (reference sequence). The V end was cut by 7 bases, the J end by 2 bases, with 17 bases between. The CDR3 contains 15 residues.

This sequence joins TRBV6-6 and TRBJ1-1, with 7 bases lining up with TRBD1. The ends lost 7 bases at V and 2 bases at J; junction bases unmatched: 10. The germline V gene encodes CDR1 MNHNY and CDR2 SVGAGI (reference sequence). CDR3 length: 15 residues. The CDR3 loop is CASTLRQGANTEAFF. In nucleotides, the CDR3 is TGTGCCAGCACCCTTCGACAGGGCGCTAACACTGAAGCTTTCTTT.

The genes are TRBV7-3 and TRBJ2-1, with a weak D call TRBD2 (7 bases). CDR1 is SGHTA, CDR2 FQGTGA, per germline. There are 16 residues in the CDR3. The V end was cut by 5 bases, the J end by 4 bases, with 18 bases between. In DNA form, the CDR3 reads TGTGCCAGCAGCCACCGGGCGGGGGCCTATTACAATGAGCAGTTCTTC. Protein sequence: CASSHRAGAYYNEQFF.

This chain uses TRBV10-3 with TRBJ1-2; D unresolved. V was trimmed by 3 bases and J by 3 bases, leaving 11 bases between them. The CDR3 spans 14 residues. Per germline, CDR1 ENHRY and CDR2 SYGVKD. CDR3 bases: TGTGCCATCAGTGATCTGACACGAGACTATGGCTACACCTTC. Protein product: CAISDLTRDYGYTF.

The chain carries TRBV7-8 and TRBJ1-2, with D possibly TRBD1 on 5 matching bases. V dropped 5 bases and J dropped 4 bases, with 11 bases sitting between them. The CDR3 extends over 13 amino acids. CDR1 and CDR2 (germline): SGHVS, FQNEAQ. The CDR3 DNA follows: TGTGCCAGCAGCCCCGACAGAGTCTATGGCTACACCTTC. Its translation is CASSPDRVYGYTF.

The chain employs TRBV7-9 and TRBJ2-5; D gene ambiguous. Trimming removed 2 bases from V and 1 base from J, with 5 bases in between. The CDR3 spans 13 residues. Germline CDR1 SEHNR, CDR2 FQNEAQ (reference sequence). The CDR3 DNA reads TGTGCCAGCAGCTTACAGGTCCAAGAGACCCAGTACTTC. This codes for CASSLQVQETQYF. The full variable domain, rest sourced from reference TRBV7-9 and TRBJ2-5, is DTGVSQNPRHKITKRGQNVTFRCDPISEHNRLYWYRQTLGQGPEFLTYFQNEAQLEKSRLLSDRFSAERPKGSFSTLEIQRTEQGDSAMYLCASSLQVQETQYFGPGTRLLVL.